The clone carrying this TCR beta chain has more than one count but fewer than ten. The CDR3 has 15 amino acids. V shed 4 bases, J shed 4 bases, and the junction held 5 bases outside the gene matches. Germline lookup yields CDR1 ENHRY and CDR2 SYGVKD. These data originate in a study of response to subunit inactivated influenza vaccine. TCRdb ran MiXCR on the RT-PCR reads and lists one entry per CDR3 protein. The profile covers almost 250,000 distinct CDR3 sequences, with over 9% appearing a single time and 7.5% to 10% taken by the ten largest. Sequences were derived from non-naive T cells sorted from PBMCs, sampled about 14 days before vaccination. J is TRBJ2-1 and V is TRBV10-3, with 9 positions matching TRBD1. This TCR derives from a man in his forties or fifties who received an inactivated influenza vaccine. CDR3 bases: TGTGCCATCAGTGGCCCGGGACAGGGATACAATGAGCAGTTCTTC. Translated, it gives CAISGPGQGYNEQFF.